Given below is one T cell receptor beta chain in context. Its antigen remains unidentified. Deep was the level at which the assay was run. Method: immunoSEQ multiplex PCR; TCRdb's copy keeps in-frame clones and lacks some. The sample consists of about 2,200,000 clones, about 93% of them appearing once. The record originates from a study of shared clonotypes between healthy human individuals. CD8 cells classed as naive were CD45RO-negative and positively selected for CCR7, excluding terminally differentiated effector memory CD45RA+ cells. This CDR3 contains 17 residues. V was pared by 0 bases and J by 3 bases, with 8 bases of the junction left unmatched. In germline, CDR1 is SGHNT, CDR2 YYREEE (reference sequence). The study's findings and limits: When compared with the clonotypes that were shared by all four sorted-subset donors, the non-shared clonotypes turned out to have lower generation probabilities. Limitation of the genetic and exposure-history diversity represented came from the few donors.

The genes are TRBV5-4 and TRBJ2-1; 8 bases map to TRBD2. The receptor was isolated from a man in his late teens or twenties in good health. Some clones in this sample may be carry-over from other donors' samples. Specimen: naive CD8+ T cells from PBMCs. CDR3 sequence reads: CASSLALGTSRYNEQFF. CDR3 nucleotide sequence: TGTGCCAGCAGCTTGGCGTTAGGGACTAGTCGCTACAATGAGCAGTTCTTC. The variable domain in full, completed from reference TRBV5-4 and TRBJ2-1, reads ETGVTQSPTHLIKTRGQQVTLRCSSQSGHNTVSWYQQALGQGPQFIFQYYREEENGRGNFPPRFSGLQFPNYSSELNVNALELDDSALYLCASSLALGTSRYNEQFFGPGTRLTVL.